This T cell receptor (beta chain) was sequenced in a study of CD8+ T cells in alopecia areata. Samples from alopecia areata patients were lesional scalp punch biopsies and peripheral blood. Extraction and reverse transcription of RNA yielded cDNA as the sequencing template. TCRdb keeps only in-frame clones here, not all; method: immunoSEQ multiplex PCR. Seen here are about 140,000 clones, around 51% observed once, and the top ten hold more than 0.95%. Study outcomes and limitations: Especially in alopecia totalis/universalis, lesional scalp showed greater clonality than normal scalp did.

V shed 8 bases and J 4 bases; nucleotides not matched to a gene: 13. CDR1 and CDR2 (germline): MNHEY, SMNVEV (reference sequence). The CDR3 spans 15 residues. As to this clone: Its antigen is currently unknown.

V usage is TRBV27 and J usage is TRBJ1-1; 7 positions agree with TRBD1. The source of this sequence is a human donor with alopecia areata. This specimen was CD4+ T cells sorted from blood, taken at week 0. The CDR3, as DNA: TGTGCCAGCGGGCCCCGGGACAGAGGGGTCACTGAAGCTTTCTTT. It specifies CASGPRDRGVTEAFF.